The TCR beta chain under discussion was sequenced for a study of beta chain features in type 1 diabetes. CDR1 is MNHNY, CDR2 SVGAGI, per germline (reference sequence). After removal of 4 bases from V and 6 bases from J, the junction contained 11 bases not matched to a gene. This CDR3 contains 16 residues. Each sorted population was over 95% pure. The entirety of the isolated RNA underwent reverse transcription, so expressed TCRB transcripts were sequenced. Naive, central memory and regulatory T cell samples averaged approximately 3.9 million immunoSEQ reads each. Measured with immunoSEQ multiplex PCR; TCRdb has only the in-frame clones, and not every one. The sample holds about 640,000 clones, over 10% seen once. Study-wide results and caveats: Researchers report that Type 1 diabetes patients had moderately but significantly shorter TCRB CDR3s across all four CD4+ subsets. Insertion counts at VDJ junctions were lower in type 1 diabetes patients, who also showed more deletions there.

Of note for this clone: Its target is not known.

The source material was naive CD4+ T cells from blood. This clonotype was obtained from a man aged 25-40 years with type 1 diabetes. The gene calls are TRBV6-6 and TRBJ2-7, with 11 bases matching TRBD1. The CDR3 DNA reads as TGTGCCAGCAGTTTCCCGGACAGGGGGCTCATGTTCGAGCAGTACTTC. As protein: CASSFPDRGLMFEQYF.